These 27 T cell receptor beta chains came from one sample sequenced in a study of blood T cells in healthy people across ages. Alongside a J-beta primer mix, a sample-barcoded 5' primer served in a second PCR lasting roughly 6 to 11 cycles. Using its own MiXCR run on the 5' RACE reads, TCRdb lists one record per CDR3 protein. There are about 780,000 distinct CDR3 sequences in the sample; about 47% occur only once, and around a sixth lies in the top ten. Material: blood. The receptors shown here come from a man older than 75 in good health.

V is TRBV28 and J is TRBJ2-7; TRBD1 agrees at 10 bases. J lost 2 bases, V lost 4 bases, and 5 bases had no gene match. This CDR3 has 15 residues. Germline CDR1 MDHEN, CDR2 SYDVKM. CDR3 DNA: TGTGCCAGCAGTTACCCGGGACAGGGGACCTACGAGCAGTACTTC. As protein: CASSYPGQGTYEQYF. Based on the CDR3 plus reference TRBV28 and TRBJ2-7, the full variable domain is DVKVTQSSRYLVKRTGEKVFLECVQDMDHENMFWYRQDPGLGLRLIYFSYDVKMKEKGDIPEGYSVSREKKERFSLILESASTNQTSMYLCASSYPGQGTYEQYFGPGTRLTVT.

Many counts were recorded for this clonotype. J is TRBJ2-3 and V is TRBV7-2; TRBD2 aligns across 8 bases. Per germline, CDR1 SGHTA and CDR2 FQGNSA. With V trimmed by 6 bases and J by 2 bases, 4 bases remained unmatched. CDR3 size: 14 residues. CDR3: CASSPGLVTDTQYF. CDR3 coding DNA: TGTGCCAGCAGTCCGGGACTAGTCACAGATACGCAGTATTTT.

This chain links TRBV20-1 with TRBJ2-1, with 7 bases fitting TRBD1. This CDR3 is built from 15 residues. V was pared by 0 bases and J by 4 bases, with 6 bases of the junction left unmatched. The germline V gene has CDR1 DFQATT and CDR2 SNEGSKA (reference sequence). The CDR3 reads CSARDLGQIYNEQFF. The CDR3 DNA reads TGCAGTGCTAGAGACCTGGGACAGATATACAATGAGCAGTTCTTC.

A few counts support this clonotype. The chain has TRBV5-1 and TRBJ2-3; maybe TRBD1 (6 bases). The CDR3 has 14 amino acids. V gave up 4 bases and J gave up 2 bases, with 11 bases separating them. Germline CDR1 SGHRS, CDR2 YFSETQ. The CDR3 DNA sequence: TGCGCCAGCAGCACGGACAGTAACACAGATACGCAGTATTTT. As protein: CASSTDSNTDTQYF.

The gene calls are TRBV30 and TRBJ2-5, with D possibly TRBD1 on 6 matching bases. Germline CDR1 reads GTSNPN; CDR2 reads SVGIG (reference sequence). This CDR3 is built from 17 residues. The V end lost 1 base, the J end lost 2 bases, and 20 bases lay between the germline ends. The CDR3 spells CAWSEDRTVRGQETQYF. CDR3 nucleotides: TGTGCCTGGAGTGAAGATCGGACAGTAAGGGGACAAGAGACCCAGTACTTC.

Many counts were recorded for this clonotype. This chain links TRBV27 with TRBJ2-7; 8 positions match TRBD1. With V trimmed by 6 bases and J by 2 bases, 6 bases remained unmatched. Germline V gives CDR1 MNHEY, CDR2 SMNVEV (reference sequence). This CDR3 contains 14 residues. CDR3 bases: TGTGCCAGCAGCCCACGGACAGGGCCCTACGAGCAGTACTTC. Its translation: CASSPRTGPYEQYF.

The chain uses TRBV18 and TRBJ1-4; D not resolved. The ends were cut back, 8 bases at V and 6 bases at J, with 19 bases in the middle. The length of the CDR3 is 15 residues. CDR1 is KGHSH, CDR2 LQKENI, per germline. Here the CDR3 DNA reads TGTGCCAGCGCCCGGGATTGGAGGGTGGATGAAAAACTGTTTTTT. Translation: CASARDWRVDEKLFF.

This clonotype was seen a few times. The chain carries TRBV4-2 and TRBJ2-1; no reliable D call. V was trimmed by 2 bases and J by 8 bases, leaving 19 bases between them. The CDR3 runs to 16 residues. Germline values: CDR1 LGHNA, CDR2 YNFKEQ. The CDR3 bases are TGTGCCAGCAGCCAACCTAACACGCCTACTGTGGATGAGCAGTTCTTC. Translation: CASSQPNTPTVDEQFF.

As for this clonotype: Just one base apart from a much larger clone, this may be a read error. V gene TRBV20-1 combines with J gene TRBJ2-5; 9 bases fit TRBD1. The CDR3 loop spans 15 amino acids. From germline, CDR1 is DFQATT and CDR2 SNEGSKA (reference sequence). The V gene end was trimmed by 1 base and the J gene end by 11 bases; junction bases not matched to a gene: 14. CDR3 sequence reads: CSARAAGTGTYGQYF. CDR3 nucleotide sequence: TGCAGTGCTAGAGCCGCCGGGACAGGGACCTACGGGCAGTACTTC.

The V call is TRBV28, the J call TRBJ2-5, with 8 bases that match TRBD2. The CDR3 totals 13 residues. V shed 8 bases, J shed 2 bases, and the junction held 4 bases outside the gene matches. Looked up from germline, CDR1 is MDHEN and CDR2 is SYDVKM. The CDR3 nucleotides are TGTGCCAGCTTGGGGACTAGGCAAGAGACCCAGTACTTC. Translated: CASLGTRQETQYF.

There are a few counts of this clonotype. V gene TRBV19 combines with J gene TRBJ2-7; unclear D gene. The CDR3 sequence is 12 residues long. Trimming shortened V by 5 bases and J by 6 bases, and 11 bases separated the two germline ends. From germline, CDR1 is LNHDA and CDR2 SQIVND (reference sequence). DNA of the CDR3: TGTGCCAGTAGTCCTGATCTCTCCGAGCAGTACTTC. Translation: CASSPDLSEQYF.

This clonotype was seen only a few times. V usage is TRBV20-1 and J usage is TRBJ2-5; 7 bases are shared with TRBD1. This CDR3 has 16 amino acids. Losses at the gene ends were 0 bases for V and 5 bases for J; bases not matched to a gene: 12. Germline CDR1 and CDR2: DFQATT and SNEGSKA (reference sequence). This CDR3 reads CSARDLGQYSRETQYF. The CDR3 bases are TGCAGTGCTAGAGATTTGGGACAGTACTCCCGGGAGACCCAGTACTTC.

This clonotype occurred a few times. This chain links TRBV20-1 with TRBJ2-3, with D perhaps matching TRBD2 (6 bases). Trimming pared 3 bases from V and 6 bases from J, leaving 16 bases between. The CDR3 is 14 residues long. Germline CDR1 and CDR2: DFQATT and SNEGSKA (reference sequence). CDR3 loop: CSASNRDSVDTQYF. CDR3 nucleotide sequence: TGCAGTGCTAGCAATCGGGACTCCGTCGATACGCAGTATTTT.

The chain has TRBV3-1 and TRBJ2-3, with 8 bases that match TRBD2. CDR3 size: 16 residues. Germline V gene lookup returns CDR1 LGHDT and CDR2 YNNKEL (reference sequence). V lost 5 bases, J lost 3 bases, and 10 bases stayed unmatched. The CDR3 region is CASSKGSGRRTDTQYF. The CDR3 DNA reads as TGTGCCAGCAGCAAAGGCAGCGGGAGACGTACAGATACGCAGTATTTT.

The chain has TRBV12-3 or TRBV12-4 and TRBJ2-3; D remains ambiguous. Between the trimmed V and J ends, which lost 6 bases and 1 base, there was a span of 14 bases. The CDR3 runs to 15 residues. CDR3 protein: CASRPLASGTDTQYF. CDR3 coding DNA: TGTGCCAGCAGACCATTGGCGAGCGGCACAGATACGCAGTATTTT.

The rearrangement links TRBV7-9 to TRBJ2-7; no reliable D call. Trimming cost V 5 bases and J 0 bases, with 17 bases left between them. Germline V gene sequence: CDR1 SEHNR, CDR2 FQNEAQ (reference sequence). This CDR3 has 16 residues. The chain's CDR3 is CASSPSSVGFSYEQYF. The CDR3 bases are TGTGCCAGCAGCCCCTCCAGTGTGGGGTTCTCCTACGAGCAGTACTTC. Full variable domain (missing parts from reference TRBV7-9 and TRBJ2-7): DTGVSQNPRHKITKRGQNVTFRCDPISEHNRLYWYRQTLGQGPEFLTYFQNEAQLEKSRLLSDRFSAERPKGSFSTLEIQRTEQGDSAMYLCASSPSSVGFSYEQYFGPGTRLTVT.

The chain links TRBV20-1 to TRBJ2-7; D possibly corresponds to TRBD2 (5 bases). The CDR3 length is 14 residues. V was shortened by 3 bases and J by 2 bases, with 14 bases between the two germline ends. In germline, CDR1 is DFQATT, CDR2 SNEGSKA (reference sequence). As DNA, the CDR3 is TGCAGTGCTAGTGTTGGAGGTCGGGCCTACGAGCAGTACTTC. This encodes CSASVGGRAYEQYF.

V and J are TRBV6-9 and TRBJ2-4; D is undetermined. Germline CDR1 reads MNHGY; CDR2 reads SVAAGI. V was clipped by 4 bases and J by 13 bases, with 11 bases between them. CDR3 length: 11 amino acids. CDR3 region: CASSSYREQYF. CDR3 in DNA: TGTGCCAGCAGTTCCTACAGAGAGCAGTACTTC.

The chain couples TRBV2 to TRBJ2-3; D not certain. V lost 7 bases to trimming and J lost 2 bases, with 7 bases between them. The germline V gene encodes CDR1 SNHLY and CDR2 FYNNEI. CDR3 length: 12 residues. The CDR3 protein is CASKSVTDTQYF. The CDR3 nucleotides are TGTGCCAGCAAGTCTGTCACAGATACGCAGTATTTT.

V gene TRBV28 combines with J gene TRBJ2-4, with a weak D call TRBD2 (6 bases). The DNA end favors TRBJ2-7, so the J call may be wrong. Germline V CDR1 and CDR2: MDHEN, SYDVKM. The CDR3 is 14 residues long. The CDR3 here is CASSSLTGGYEQYF. CDR3 coding DNA: TGTGCCAGCAGTTCGCTCACCGGGGGATACGAGCAGTACTTC.

Comment on this clonotype: It is likely a read error, because the conserved phenylalanine at the end of the CDR3 is missing. This sequence joins TRBV20-1 and TRBJ2-1; 8 bases map to TRBD2. The CDR3 is 17 amino acids. Germline V lookup: CDR1 DFQATT, CDR2 SNEGSKA (reference sequence). The V gene end was trimmed by 8 bases and the J gene end by 1 base; junction bases not matched to a gene: 16. In DNA, the CDR3 is TGCAGTCCGGTAGGGGGGGCGGGAGGTTGGTCCTACAATGAGCAGTTCTTG. This gives the protein CSPVGGAGGWSYNEQFL.

This clonotype has only one observation. The chain couples TRBV27 to TRBJ2-5, with a possible D match to TRBD2 (6 bases). Germline V CDR1 and CDR2: MNHEY, SMNVEV (reference sequence). The CDR3 contains 13 residues. Trimming left V 6 bases short and J 1 base short, with 9 bases between. CDR3 DNA: TGTGCCAGCAGGGCGGAGGGCCAAGAGACCCAGTACTTC. Translation: CASRAEGQETQYF.

This clonotype was picked up one time. The CDR3 sequence is CASLHQGNSPLHF. The CDR3 nucleotides read TGTGCCAGCCTGCACCAGGGTAATTCACCCCTCCACTTT. The V call is TRBV6-2 or TRBV6-3, the J call TRBJ1-6, with D maybe TRBD1 (5 bases). This CDR3 contains 13 residues. Germline values: CDR1 MNHEY, CDR2 SVGEGT. V was pared by 8 bases and J by 6 bases, with 11 bases between.

The chain carries TRBV6-6 and TRBJ1-5, with 8 bases lining up with TRBD1. The V and J ends lost 6 bases and 3 bases, in that order; junction bases with no gene match: 7. The CDR3 is 15 amino acids. CDR1 is MNHNY and CDR2 is SVGAGI in the germline V gene (reference sequence). DNA for the CDR3: TGTGCCAGCAGCCCTAGGGACAGGTCCAATCAGCCCCAGCATTTT. Amino acids: CASSPRDRSNQPQHF.

The sample holds a few counts of this clonotype. This chain joins TRBV11-2 and TRBJ1-4; no definite D call. This CDR3 spans 14 amino acids. Germline-derived CDR1 and CDR2 are SGHAT and FQNNGV. Trimming cost V 4 bases and J 4 bases, with 10 bases left between them. The CDR3 is CASSSQTFNEKLFF. The CDR3 coding sequence is TGTGCCAGCAGCTCCCAGACTTTTAATGAAAAACTGTTTTTT.

J is TRBJ2-2 and V is TRBV6-5; D uncertain. This CDR3 contains 12 residues. V was clipped by 0 bases and J by 8 bases, with 4 bases between them. CDR1 is MNHEY and CDR2 is SVGAGI in the germline V gene. The CDR3 sequence is CASSYSVGELFF. The DNA of the CDR3 is TGTGCCAGCAGTTACTCAGTGGGGGAGCTGTTTTTT.

This clonotype was detected a few times. The CDR3 spells CSASWQGQMFF. The CDR3 nucleotides read TGCAGTGCTAGTTGGCAGGGTCAGATGTTTTTT. This sequence joins TRBV20-1 and TRBJ2-2; perhaps TRBD1 as D (5 bases). This CDR3 region has 11 residues. CDR1 DFQATT and CDR2 SNEGSKA come from the germline V gene (reference sequence). V gave up 3 bases and J gave up 15 bases, with 14 bases separating them.